The entry below describes one TCR beta chain. This record comes from a study of CD4 and CD8 cells across lung adenocarcinoma regions. TCRdb passed the PCR reads through MiXCR, listing each CDR3 protein once. The sample yields around 11,000 distinct CDR3 sequences, 53% seen once. This CDR3 is built from 14 residues. Germline CDR1 DFQATT, CDR2 SNEGSKA (reference sequence). The trim removed 5 bases at V and 11 bases at J, leaving 10 bases unmatched. The sample taken for sequencing was CD4+ T cells from the center of a lung tumor. The chain uses TRBV20-1 and TRBJ2-5; 14 nucleotides match TRBD2. The sequence derives from a male donor with lung adenocarcinoma. The CD4 and CD8 labels of this study may be unreliable. The CDR3 loop is CSASGGTSGGGQYF. As DNA, the CDR3 is TGCAGTGCTTCGGGGGGGACTAGCGGGGGAGGGCAGTACTTC.